The clone carrying this T cell receptor (beta chain) was counted once. The antigen is not known. This sample stems from a study of regulatory T cells in long-lasting Graves disease. Turning to the study itself: Prior antithyroid drug treatment in newly diagnosed Graves' patients lasted under 3 months. Overall study findings and caveats: Investigators studied peripheral blood only, not thyroid tissue. The study found lower TCR diversity in persistent Graves' patients than in newly diagnosed ones.

CDR3 length equals 15 residues. V was pared by 0 bases and J by 0 bases, with 9 bases between. From germline, CDR1 is GTSNPN and CDR2 SVGIG (reference sequence). Combining iRepertoire HTBI primers with Arm-PCR of CDR3 regions, the authors built TCR beta libraries. MiXCR, run by TCRdb on the multiplex PCR reads, gives a single entry per CDR3 protein. The sample includes 560,000 or so distinct CDR3 sequences, 16% seen only once; the top ten take approximately 12%. This sample's time point: newly diagnosed GD, antithyroid drugs for less than 3 months. There was RNA extracted from PBMCs, and the TCR library was made from it. The same data also went into a second study, on T cells in Graves' hyperthyroidism and ophthalmopathy. As that study records: Most clonotypes expanded in the thyroid (above 0.001) were also present in blood.

The sample consisted of peripheral blood mononuclear cells (PBMCs), taken at new diagnosis, from a patient treated with antithyroid drugs. This TCR was recovered from a man younger than 35 with Graves disease. The chain uses TRBV30 and TRBJ1-3; tentatively, D is TRBD1 (6 bases). The CDR3 DNA reads as TGTGCCTGGAGTGTAAGGGACATCTCTGGAAACACCATATATTTT. This sequence encodes CAWSVRDISGNTIYF.